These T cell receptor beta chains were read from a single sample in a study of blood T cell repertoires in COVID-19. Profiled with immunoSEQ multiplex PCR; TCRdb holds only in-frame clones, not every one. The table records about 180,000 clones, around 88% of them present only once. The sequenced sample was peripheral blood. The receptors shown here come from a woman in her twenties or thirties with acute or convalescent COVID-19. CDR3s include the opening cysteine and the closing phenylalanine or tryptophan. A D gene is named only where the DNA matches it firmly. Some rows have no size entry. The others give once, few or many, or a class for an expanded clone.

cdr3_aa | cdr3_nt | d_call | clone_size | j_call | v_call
CAAHRAGEAFF | TGTGCCGCCCACCGTGCGGGCGAAGCTTTCTTT | - | - | TRBJ1-1 | TRBV6-5
CAWAGERSSYNEQFF | TGTGCCTGGGCCGGAGAGCGGAGCTCCTACAATGAGCAGTTCTTC | - | - | TRBJ2-1 | TRBV30
CASSRLSQETQYF | TGTGCCAGCAGCCGACTATCCCAAGAGACCCAGTACTTC | - | - | TRBJ2-5 | TRBV3-1/TRBV3-2
CSATGNEQYF | TGCAGTGCTACAGGGAACGAGCAGTACTTC | - | - | TRBJ2-7 | TRBV20-1
CASTQGSGANVLTF | TGTGCCAGCACTCAGGGATCTGGGGCCAACGTCCTGACTTTC | - | - | TRBJ2-6 | TRBV28
CASREENEQFF | TGTGCCAGCCGGGAAGAAAATGAGCAGTTCTTC | - | - | TRBJ2-1 | TRBV3-1/TRBV3-2
CASSVSYNEQFF | TGTGCCAGCTCGGTTTCCTACAATGAGCAGTTCTTC | - | few | TRBJ2-1 | TRBV19
CASSPDRGEQYF | TGTGCCAGCAGCCCGGACAGAGGGGAGCAGTATTTT | - | - | TRBJ2-3 | TRBV7-9
CASSSLGALDGANVLTF | TGTGCCAGCAGCTCCCTAGGGGCGCTGGATGGGGCCAACGTCCTGACTTTC | - | once | TRBJ2-6 | TRBV11-2
CSVEGASGITDTQYF | TGCAGCGTTGAAGGAGCCTCAGGGATCACAGATACGCAGTATTTT | - | - | TRBJ2-3 | TRBV29-1
CASSEPFLEQYF | TGTGCCAGCAGTGAACCCTTCCTCGAGCAGTACTTC | - | - | TRBJ2-7 | TRBV6-1
CASSPGGVSTEAFF | TGTGCCAGCAGCCCGGGAGGGGTATCTACTGAAGCTTTCTTT | - | - | TRBJ1-1 | TRBV5-4
CARQKTGLYEQYF | TGTGCCAGGCAAAAAACGGGACTCTACGAGCAGTACTTC | - | - | TRBJ2-7 | TRBV2
CASSRRAERETQYF | TGTGCCAGCAGTAGAAGGGCGGAGCGGGAGACCCAGTACTTC | - | - | TRBJ2-5 | TRBV6-5
CASSFHSGRHYEQYF | TGTGCCAGCAGTTTTCATAGCGGGCGCCACTACGAGCAGTACTTC | TRBD2 | - | TRBJ2-7 | TRBV28
CAARGTSYNEQFF | TGTGCCGCTCGGGGTACCTCCTACAATGAGCAGTTCTTC | - | - | TRBJ2-1 | TRBV6-6
CASSGTGATGELFF | TGCGCCAGCAGCGGGACAGGGGCCACCGGGGAGCTGTTTTTT | TRBD1 | - | TRBJ2-2 | TRBV5-1
CASSQTGSGANVLTF | TGTGCCAGCAGCCAGACAGGGTCTGGGGCCAACGTCCTGACTTTC | TRBD1 | - | TRBJ2-6 | TRBV4-2
CAWIGPHMSGRAYEQYF | TGTGCCTGGATAGGCCCGCATATGAGCGGGAGGGCCTACGAGCAGTACTTC | TRBD2 | few | TRBJ2-7 | TRBV30
CASTPGRGAFF | TGTGCCAGCACTCCTGGCCGTGGAGCTTTCTTT | - | - | TRBJ1-1 | TRBV2
CASSLALGLQFF | TGTGCCAGCAGCTTAGCGCTGGGACTGCAGTTCTTC | - | - | TRBJ2-1 | TRBV7-9
CASNSRESEKLFF | TGTGCCAGCAATTCGCGGGAATCCGAAAAACTGTTTTTT | - | - | TRBJ1-4 | TRBV6-5
CASGEVYMNTEAFF | TGTGCCAGCGGGGAGGTTTACATGAACACTGAAGCTTTCTTT | - | few | TRBJ1-1 | TRBV7-9
CASRPQGALGYIQYF | TGTGCCAGCAGACCCCAGGGGGCGTTGGGTTACATTCAGTACTTC | TRBD1 | - | TRBJ2-4 | TRBV6-5
CASSFGPTPGNTIYF | TGTGCCAGCAGTTTCGGCCCGACACCTGGAAACACCATATATTTT | - | - | TRBJ1-3 | TRBV28
CARQGGDTEAFF | TGTGCCAGACAGGGCGGTGACACTGAAGCTTTCTTT | - | - | TRBJ1-1 | TRBV2
CASSLGQAGNTIYF | TGTGCCAGCAGCCTAGGACAAGCTGGAAACACCATATATTTT | - | few | TRBJ1-3 | TRBV7-9
CASSQETGTGMGGYTF | TGTGCCAGCAGCCAAGAGACCGGGACAGGGATGGGGGGCTACACCTTC | TRBD1 | - | TRBJ1-2 | TRBV4-2
CASRRSHGQGQETQYF | TGTGCCAGCAGGCGTTCCCATGGGCAGGGACAAGAGACCCAGTACTTC | - | once | TRBJ2-5 | TRBV9
CASRPDRVYTGELFF | TGTGCCAGTAGACCGGACAGGGTCTACACCGGGGAGCTGTTTTTT | TRBD1 | - | TRBJ2-2 | TRBV19
CASSWGLGETQYF | TGTGCCAGCAGCTGGGGACTCGGCGAGACCCAGTACTTC | - | - | TRBJ2-5 | TRBV27
CASSPGLGGNQETQYF | TGTGCCAGCAGCCCGGGACTAGGGGGGAACCAAGAGACCCAGTACTTC | TRBD2 | - | TRBJ2-5 | TRBV3-1/TRBV3-2
CASSLGLSGNTIYF | TGTGCCAGCAGCTTGGGACTGTCTGGAAACACCATATATTTT | - | few | TRBJ1-3 | TRBV5-6
CASSIREGQPQHF | TGTGCCAGCAGTATCAGGGAGGGTCAGCCCCAGCATTTT | - | - | TRBJ1-5 | TRBV12-3/TRBV12-4
CASSEQGTANYGYTF | TGTGCCAGCAGTGAACAAGGGACTGCTAACTATGGCTACACCTTC | - | - | TRBJ1-2 | TRBV6-1
CASRGTVNYGYTF | TGTGCCAGCAGAGGGACAGTTAACTATGGCTACACCTTC | TRBD1 | - | TRBJ1-2 | TRBV5-4
CSAREGSGF | TGCAGTGCTAGAGAGGGGTCAGGGTTT | - | - | TRBJ2-3 | TRBV20-1
CASSLALAPYTEAFF | TGCGCCAGCAGCTTGGCCTTGGCCCCATACACTGAAGCTTTCTTT | - | - | TRBJ1-1 | TRBV5-1
CASSLGTGGMGTEKLFF | TGTGCCAGCAGTTTAGGGACAGGGGGCATGGGTACTGAAAAACTGTTTTTT | TRBD1 | - | TRBJ1-4 | TRBV27
CASTPGLAGVFEQFF | TGTGCCAGTACTCCGGGACTAGCGGGAGTATTCGAGCAGTTCTTC | TRBD2 | - | TRBJ2-1 | TRBV18
CASSGQTYNEQFF | TGCGCCAGTTCGGGACAGACGTACAATGAGCAGTTCTTC | TRBD1 | - | TRBJ2-1 | TRBV10-1
CATSPSGWNTEAFF | TGTGCCACCAGCCCCAGTGGCTGGAACACTGAAGCTTTCTTT | - | - | TRBJ1-1 | TRBV15
CASSLPGTGLYEQYF | TGTGCCAGCAGCTTGCCCGGGACAGGGCTCTACGAGCAGTACTTC | TRBD1 | - | TRBJ2-7 | TRBV13
CASIPSGQETQYF | TGTGCCAGCATTCCATCAGGCCAAGAGACCCAGTACTTC | - | - | TRBJ2-5 | TRBV28
CASSTTGGTYEQYF | TGCGCCAGCAGTACCACAGGGGGGACATACGAGCAGTACTTC | TRBD1 | - | TRBJ2-7 | TRBV10-1
CASSFRVNTEAFF | TGTGCCAGCAGTTTCAGGGTGAACACTGAAGCTTTCTTT | - | - | TRBJ1-1 | TRBV27
CASSSRTREGEQFF | TGTGCCAGCAGCTCCCGGACCCGGGAGGGTGAGCAGTTCTTC | TRBD2 | - | TRBJ2-1 | TRBV7-2
CASSSLPPGLAGEQFF | TGTGCCAGCAGCTCCCTCCCACCGGGACTAGCAGGGGAGCAGTTCTTC | TRBD2 | - | TRBJ2-1 | TRBV7-2